These 25 T cell receptor beta chains came from one sample sequenced in a study of shared clonotypes between healthy human individuals (dated by TCRdb to the early 2020s). The library was generated by the immunoSEQ multiplex PCR assay. Not all clones reach the TCRdb copy of this immuneACCESS table, which keeps in-frame sequences only. Checked studies attribute under half of the gap to unresolved V genes and leave the rest unexplained. This sample gives 2 million to 2.5 million clones in total; about nine tenths of them show up just once. 0.3% to 0.4% of the sample comes from the top ten. The sequenced sample consisted of naive CD4+ T cells from PBMCs. Sample cell subset or site, as interpreted from the label and publication: CD45RA+ positively selected. These receptors were obtained from a man between 18 and 29 years old in good health. Some clones in this sample may be carry-over from other donors' samples.

As DNA, the CDR3 is TGTGCCAGCAGCGGGTCAACAGGGGGGAATCAGCCCCAGCATTTT. This translates into CASSGSTGGNQPQHF. V gene TRBV6-5 combines with J gene TRBJ1-5; 8 positions agree with TRBD1. V was pared by 6 bases and J by 4 bases, with 8 bases of the junction left unmatched. The CDR3 extends over 15 amino acids. Germline V gives CDR1 MNHEY, CDR2 SVGAGI.

This clone occurred once. The chain couples TRBV7-6 to TRBJ2-7, with D perhaps given as TRBD1 or TRBD2 (5 bases each). Germline CDR1 SGHVS, CDR2 FNYEAQ. V shed 1 base and J shed 6 bases, with 7 bases lying between them. CDR3 length: 12 amino acids. The CDR3 is CASSLVGVEQYF. The CDR3 DNA reads TGTGCCAGCAGCTTAGTGGGGGTCGAGCAGTACTTC.

This clone came up once. As DNA, the CDR3 is TGTGCCAGCTCGCTGTGGGGGGCTGGGGCCAACGTCCTGACTTTC. Translation: CASSLWGAGANVLTF. The chain links TRBV6-1 to TRBJ2-6; D might be TRBD2 (6 bases). This CDR3 has 15 amino acids. Germline loops: CDR1 MNHNS, CDR2 SASEGT. With 8 bases removed from V and 2 bases from J, the gap between germline ends came to 13 bases.

This clone was detected only once. The genes are TRBV2 and TRBJ2-2; 7 positions agree with TRBD1. This CDR3 spans 15 amino acids. Germline CDR1 SNHLY, CDR2 FYNNEI. With V trimmed by 3 bases and J by 6 bases, 7 bases remained unmatched. CDR3 amino acids: CASSERGLNSGELFF. CDR3 nucleotide sequence: TGTGCCAGCAGTGAGAGGGGGCTAAATTCCGGGGAGCTGTTTTTT.

This clone showed up just once. V usage is TRBV27 and J usage is TRBJ2-3, with TRBD2 as a possible D gene (6 bases). CDR1 is MNHEY and CDR2 is SMNVEV in the germline V gene (reference sequence). CDR3 length: 14 amino acids. V was clipped by 6 bases and J by 3 bases, with 13 bases between them. CDR3 nucleotide sequence: TGTGCCAGCAGGGTACTGAGCGGGACAGATACGCAGTATTTT. Translation gives CASRVLSGTDTQYF.

This rearrangement joins TRBV25-1 to TRBJ2-1; D gene uncertain. The CDR3 totals 13 residues. The germline V gene has CDR1 MGHDK and CDR2 SYGVNS. V dropped 3 bases and J dropped 8 bases, with 11 bases sitting between them. The CDR3 region has the DNA TGTGCCAGCAGTGAGACGAGCGACGATGAGCAGTTCTTC. Translation gives CASSETSDDEQFF.

A note on this clone: Other DNA sequences of this sample code for an identical CDR3. The chain employs TRBV7-2 and TRBJ1-5, with 7 bases aligning to TRBD1. CDR3 length: 16 amino acids. The V gene's germline CDR1 is SGHTA and CDR2 FQGNSA. The ends lost 0 bases at V and 4 bases at J; junction bases unmatched: 6. CDR3: CASSLAGAGGNQPQHF. The CDR3 DNA sequence: TGTGCCAGCAGCTTAGCAGGGGCAGGGGGGAATCAGCCCCAGCATTTT.

The rearrangement uses TRBV28 and TRBJ1-5; TRBD1 might be the D (5 bases). This CDR3 has 14 amino acids. V shed 10 bases and J shed 0 bases, with 13 bases lying between them. CDR1 and CDR2 from the germline V gene are MDHEN and SYDVKM. The CDR3 DNA is TGTGCCATTAGAGGGGCCTATAGCAATCAGCCCCAGCATTTT. Translated, it gives CAIRGAYSNQPQHF.

The V gene is TRBV27, the J gene TRBJ1-2; D remains ambiguous. The CDR3 is 16 residues long. V lost 0 bases, J lost 4 bases, and 15 bases lay in between. CDR1 and CDR2 from the germline V gene are MNHEY and SMNVEV (reference sequence). CDR3 nucleotides: TGTGCCAGCAGTTTATCACCGTATGGGAAAGGCTATGGCTACACCTTC. Translation: CASSLSPYGKGYGYTF.

The V call is TRBV7-3, the J call TRBJ2-7, with TRBD1 matching over 7 bases. Germline lookup yields CDR1 SGHTA and CDR2 FQGTGA. This CDR3 is 14 amino acids long. Germline trimming cut 7 bases from V and 1 base from J; bases unmatched to any gene: 7. CDR3: CASKAQGESYEQYF. CDR3 in DNA: TGTGCCAGCAAGGCGCAGGGGGAGTCCTACGAGCAGTACTTC.

The chain employs TRBV19 and TRBJ2-2; D might be TRBD2 (5 bases). Deletions cut 1 base from V and 0 bases from J, with 15 bases between. The germline gives CDR1 LNHDA, CDR2 SQIVND (reference sequence). CDR3 size: 18 residues. CDR3 sequence (DNA): TGTGCCAGTAGTATAGTGGGTAGGAGGTTCGCGAACACCGGGGAGCTGTTTTTT. Encoded protein: CASSIVGRRFANTGELFF.

This clone appeared a single time. The V call is TRBV5-6, the J call TRBJ2-4; TRBD1 agrees at 8 bases. The CDR3 consists of 18 residues. From germline, CDR1 is SGHDT and CDR2 YYEEEE. V lost 3 bases, J lost 3 bases, and 14 bases stayed unmatched. The CDR3 here is CASSSFEGQETDKNIQYF. DNA for the CDR3: TGTGCCAGCAGCTCATTTGAGGGACAGGAGACCGACAAAAACATTCAGTACTTC.

The rearrangement joins TRBV7-9 to TRBJ2-5, with D perhaps TRBD1 (7 bases). V lost 4 bases, J lost 0 bases, and 21 bases lay in between. Germline values: CDR1 SEHNR, CDR2 FQNEAQ (reference sequence). This CDR3 is 18 amino acids long. The CDR3 region is CASSSRSYRGGNQETQYF. Written as DNA, the CDR3 is TGTGCCAGCAGCTCCAGATCTTACAGGGGAGGCAACCAAGAGACCCAGTACTTC.

This clone was observed a single time. The V and J genes are TRBV15 and TRBJ2-5; D possibly matches TRBD1 or TRBD2 (5 bases each). Trimming took 5 bases from V and 4 from J, leaving 8 bases between them. The CDR3 consists of 12 residues. Germline V gene lookup returns CDR1 LNHNV and CDR2 YYDKDF (reference sequence). DNA for the CDR3: TGTGCCACCAGCTGGGGGTCAGAGACCCAGTACTTC. Its translation is CATSWGSETQYF.

V is TRBV5-1 and J is TRBJ2-1; 9 bases fit TRBD2. The CDR3 length is 17 residues. Unmatched junction bases numbered 7, after V lost 0 bases and J lost 3 bases. CDR1 and CDR2 (germline): SGHRS, YFSETQ. CDR3 DNA sequence: TGCGCCAGCAGCTTGGCCAAAGCTAGCGGGAACTACAATGAGCAGTTCTTC. This codes for CASSLAKASGNYNEQFF.

On this clone: A much more abundant neighbour one base away suggests this may be a read error. Other nucleotide sequences in the sample specify the same CDR3. This CDR3 reads CASSVGQPQHF. CDR3 nucleotide sequence: TGTGCCAGCAGTGTAGGTCAGCCCCAGCATTTT. The V and J genes are TRBV2 and TRBJ1-5, with D uncertain. This CDR3 comprises 11 residues. Germline assignment: CDR1 SNHLY and CDR2 FYNNEI. V was pared by 4 bases and J by 6 bases, with 4 bases between.

As concerns this clone: Within the sample, other DNA sequences also encode this same CDR3. The V call is TRBV9, the J call TRBJ2-3; D gene unclear. Trimming took off 3 bases at V and 0 bases at J, with 5 bases between the two ends. This CDR3 spans 13 amino acids. Germline CDR1 is SGDLS and CDR2 is YYNGEE. The CDR3 loop is CASSEGSTDTQYF. CDR3 nucleotides: TGTGCCAGCAGCGAAGGTAGCACAGATACGCAGTATTTT.

The count of this clone is one. This chain joins TRBV2 and TRBJ2-3; D perhaps matches TRBD1 (5 bases). Germline V gene lookup returns CDR1 SNHLY and CDR2 FYNNEI. Trimming took 8 bases from V and 0 from J, leaving 15 bases between them. The CDR3 has 15 amino acids. CDR3 DNA: TGTGCCAGCCTACTCGCAGGGCCTAGCACAGATACGCAGTATTTT. Translated, it gives CASLLAGPSTDTQYF.

This chain links TRBV6-5 with TRBJ1-6; 8 bases are shared with TRBD1. CDR3 length: 16 amino acids. Per germline, CDR1 MNHEY and CDR2 SVGAGI. The ends lost 0 bases at V and 7 bases at J; junction bases unmatched: 5. CDR3 sequence reads: CASSYSRTGRNSPLHF. CDR3 nucleotide sequence: TGTGCCAGCAGTTACTCCCGGACAGGGAGAAATTCACCCCTCCACTTT.

This chain connects TRBV5-4 to TRBJ2-1, with 10 bases matching TRBD1. The CDR3 runs 13 residues. J was trimmed by 6 bases and V by 6 bases; bases with no gene match: 3. The germline gives CDR1 SGHNT, CDR2 YYREEE (reference sequence). The CDR3 sequence is CASTGTGANEQFF. Written as DNA, the CDR3 is TGTGCCAGCACCGGGACAGGGGCCAATGAGCAGTTCTTC.

V usage is TRBV30 and J usage is TRBJ2-7; TRBD1 might be the D (6 bases). CDR1 and CDR2 from the germline V gene are GTSNPN and SVGIG (reference sequence). The germline V and J ends were trimmed by 3 bases and 9 bases, with 9 bases remaining between them. This CDR3 region has 10 residues. The CDR3 region has the DNA TGTGCCTGGAGCAGGGGTGGGCAGTACTTC. Encoded protein: CAWSRGGQYF. The full variable domain, with the rest looked up from reference TRBV30 and TRBJ2-7, is SQTIHQWPATLVQPVGSPLSLECTVEGTSNPNLYWYRQAAGRGLQLLFYSVGIGQISSEVPQNLSASRPQDRQFILSSKKLLLSDSGFYLCAWSRGGQYFGPGTRLTVT.

The chain combines TRBV18 with TRBJ1-1; 9 positions match TRBD1. The CDR3 contains 14 residues. The germline gives CDR1 KGHSH, CDR2 LQKENI. The V gene end was trimmed by 2 bases and the J gene end by 7 bases; junction bases not matched to a gene: 5. The CDR3 DNA reads as TGTGCCAGCTCACCAAGACAGGGGGAGGGTGAAGCTTTCTTT. Its translation: CASSPRQGEGEAFF.

This chain uses TRBV4-2 with TRBJ1-3; possible D gene TRBD1, 6 bases. V shed 0 bases and J shed 0 bases, with 9 bases lying between them. Per germline, CDR1 LGHNA and CDR2 YNFKEQ. This CDR3 region has 16 residues. CDR3 region: CASSQDFRGSGNTIYF. For the CDR3, the DNA is TGTGCCAGCAGCCAAGATTTCAGGGGCTCTGGAAACACCATATATTTT.

The gene calls are TRBV7-2 and TRBJ2-2, with D possibly matching TRBD1 (5 bases). Trimming shortened V by 5 bases and J by 0 bases, and 10 bases separated the two germline ends. Germline V CDR1 and CDR2: SGHTA, FQGNSA. The CDR3 consists of 15 residues. The CDR3 sequence: CASSPRTTNTGELFF. The CDR3 DNA reads TGTGCCAGCAGCCCTCGGACAACGAACACCGGGGAGCTGTTTTTT.

This chain joins TRBV2 and TRBJ1-2; TRBD1 is a possible D gene (6 bases). The CDR3 consists of 12 residues. The germline gives CDR1 SNHLY, CDR2 FYNNEI. Trimming cost V 5 bases and J 4 bases, with 8 bases left between them. The CDR3 region is CASSTTGYGYTF. The CDR3 nucleotides read TGTGCCAGCAGTACGACAGGCTATGGCTACACCTTC.